Presented here are 2 T cell receptor beta chains from one specimen sequenced in a study of cytomegalovirus exposure and HLA in healthy donors. PCR amplification relied on 60 Vbeta primers (plus 13 Jbeta primers). The protocol was immunoSEQ multiplex PCR, while the TCRdb copy is restricted to in-frame clones and leaves out a portion. The table lists about 160,000 clones, approximately 84% of them singletons. The sequenced sample was PBMCs. All receptors derive from a woman aged 50 to 60 in good health and CMV-seropositive.

This chain uses TRBV2 with TRBJ2-7, with D possibly matching TRBD2 (5 bases). The V gene lost 8 bases and the J gene lost 6 bases, with 17 bases spanning the gap. Germline lookup yields CDR1 SNHLY and CDR2 FYNNEI. The CDR3 loop spans 13 amino acids. CDR3: CASGSERGGEQYF. The CDR3 DNA follows: TGTGCCAGCGGTTCGGAACGGGGTGGCGAGCAGTACTTC. The complete variable domain, with remaining parts taken from reference TRBV2 and TRBJ2-7, reads EPEVTQTPSHQVTQMGQEVILRCVPISNHLYFYWYRQILGQKVEFLVSFYNNEISEKSEIFDDQFSVERPDGSNFTLKIRSTKLEDSAMYFCASGSERGGEQYFGPGTRLTVT.

This clone was found a few times. V usage is TRBV6-1 and J usage is TRBJ2-7, with 9 bases aligning to TRBD2. The junction had 6 bases not matched to a gene; V was cut back by 0 bases and J by 6 bases. The CDR3 loop spans 15 amino acids. The V gene's germline CDR1 is MNHNS and CDR2 SASEGT. The CDR3 DNA reads TGTGCCAGCAGTGAAGCGCTTGGGACTAGCTCCGAGCAGTACTTC. Its protein is CASSEALGTSSEQYF.